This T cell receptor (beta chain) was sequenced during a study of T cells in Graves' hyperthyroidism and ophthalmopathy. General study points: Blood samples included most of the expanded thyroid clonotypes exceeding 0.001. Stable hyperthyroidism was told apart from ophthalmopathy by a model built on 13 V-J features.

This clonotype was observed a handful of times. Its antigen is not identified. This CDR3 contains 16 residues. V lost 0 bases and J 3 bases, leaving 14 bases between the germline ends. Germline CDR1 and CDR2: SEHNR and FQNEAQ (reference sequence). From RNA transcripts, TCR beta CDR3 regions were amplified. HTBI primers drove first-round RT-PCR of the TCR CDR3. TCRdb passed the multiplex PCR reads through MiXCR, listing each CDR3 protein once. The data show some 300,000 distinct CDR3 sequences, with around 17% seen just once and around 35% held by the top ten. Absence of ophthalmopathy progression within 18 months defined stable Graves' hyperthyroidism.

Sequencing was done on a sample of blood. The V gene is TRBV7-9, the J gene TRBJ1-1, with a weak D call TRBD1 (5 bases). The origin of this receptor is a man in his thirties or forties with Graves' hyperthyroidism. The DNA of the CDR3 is TGTGCCAGCAGCTTAGCGCGTCGGGGGAGGTACACTGAAGCTTTCTTT. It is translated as CASSLARRGRYTEAFF.